The 3 T cell receptor beta chains presented below share a single source sample, sequenced in a study of shared T cell receptors in the human thymus. Assay: immunoSEQ multiplex PCR; the TCRdb copy retains only in-frame clones and omits some. Found here are almost 550,000 clones, more than 75% of them singletons; the top ten hold around 0.012%. The same data also went into a second study, on human thymus T cells.

Specimen: thymocytes. The receptor source for this set is a boy younger than two with a congenital heart defect.

The chain uses TRBV14 and TRBJ2-1; 9 bases match TRBD2. J gave up 6 bases and V 0 bases, and 6 bases lay outside the gene matches. The CDR3 loop spans 16 amino acids. CDR1 is SGHDN and CDR2 is FVKESK in the germline V gene. The CDR3 nucleotides are TGTGCCAGCAGCCAAGAAATAGCGGGAGTTCGCAATGAGCAGTTCTTC. This translates into CASSQEIAGVRNEQFF. Full variable domain (outside the CDR3, taken from reference TRBV14 and TRBJ2-1): EAGVTQFPSHSVIEKGQTVTLRCDPISGHDNLYWYRRVMGKEIKFLLHFVKESKQDESGMPNNRFLAERTGGTYSTLKVQPAELEDSGVYFCASSQEIAGVRNEQFFGPGTRLTVL.

The chain employs TRBV18 and TRBJ1-3, with a weak D call TRBD1 (5 bases). The V gene lost 0 bases and the J gene lost 0 bases, with 9 bases spanning the gap. The CDR3 sequence is 16 residues long. The germline V gene has CDR1 KGHSH and CDR2 LQKENI. The CDR3 coding sequence is TGTGCCAGCTCACCACCGACAGAAAACTCTGGAAACACCATATATTTT. This codes for CASSPPTENSGNTIYF.

The genes are TRBV28 and TRBJ2-3, with D possibly matching TRBD2 (6 bases). Germline loops: CDR1 MDHEN, CDR2 SYDVKM. V shed 5 bases and J shed 2 bases, with 14 bases lying between them. CDR3 length: 15 amino acids. The CDR3 sequence: CASSTPQRATDTQYF. The CDR3 DNA sequence: TGTGCCAGCAGTACCCCGCAGCGGGCCACAGATACGCAGTATTTT.